This TCR beta chain came from a study of human T cells and chemical hapten exposure. Study summary: Yields of TCR per sample differed, chiefly owing to small differences in pooled library volume.

In the case of this clonotype: What it recognizes is unknown.

The study's findings and limits: TCRs at a frequency above 1 in 1000 stayed unchanged with DPC sensitization.

The CDR3 contains 14 residues. V was cut by 0 bases and J by 4 bases, with 9 bases left in between. In germline, CDR1 is MNHEY, CDR2 SVGAGI. Sequencing started from total RNA isolated from unfractionated whole blood. The library gave individual cDNA molecules unique molecular identifiers. TCRdb independently ran MiXCR on the reads; one entry per CDR3 protein. The table shows roughly 120,000 distinct CDR3 sequences, with over 7% occurring only once. Material for sequencing was whole blood. J is TRBJ1-2 and V is TRBV6-5; tentative D call: TRBD1 (6 bases). The TCR comes from a human donor in good health. Some clones in this sample may be carry-over from other donors' samples. The CDR3 nucleotides read TGTGCCAGCAGTTACTCGCAGGGGCGCTATGGCTACACCTTC. Translation gives CASSYSQGRYGYTF.